The source of this TCR beta chain is a study of Graves' ophthalmopathy and Graves' hyperthyroidism. Germline CDR1 is ENHRY and CDR2 is SYGVKD. Germline trimming cut 3 bases from V and 2 bases from J; bases unmatched to any gene: 4. This CDR3 spans 16 amino acids. At least ten counts were recorded for this clonotype. RNA transcripts provided the template for amplifying TCR beta CDR3 regions. RT-PCR was first run with HTBI primers, then multiplex PCR in a second round. TCRdb processed the multiplex PCR reads anew with MiXCR; each CDR3 protein has one entry. The sample gives roughly 1.1 million distinct CDR3 sequences, 36% of which show up once; over 8.5% is in the top ten.

The chain is built from TRBV10-3 and TRBJ2-6; 7 bases fit TRBD1. This sequence was found in an adult man with Graves' hyperthyroidism. Sequences were obtained from peripheral blood or thyroid tissue (not recorded which). Here the CDR3 reads CAISEKGAAGANVLTF. The CDR3 DNA reads as TGTGCCATCAGTGAAAAGGGGGCGGCTGGGGCCAACGTCCTGACTTTC.